This T cell receptor (beta chain) was identified during a study of cytomegalovirus exposure and HLA in healthy donors. PCR primers comprised 60 Vbeta and 13 Jbeta primers. Clones were sequenced by immunoSEQ multiplex PCR, and TCRdb holds only the in-frame ones, with some missing. Of fewer than 200,000 clones in the sample, roughly four fifths were seen once. CDR1 is GTSNPN, CDR2 SVGIG, per germline (reference sequence). Trimming pared 1 base from V and 8 bases from J, leaving 9 bases between. This CDR3 spans 13 amino acids. Sample: PBMCs. The rearrangement links TRBV30 to TRBJ1-6, with D perhaps TRBD1 (6 bases). This TCR came from a woman in her late teens or twenties in good health and CMV-seronegative. In DNA, the CDR3 is TGTGCCTGGAGTGATGACAGGCATTCACCCCTCCACTTT. Translating it yields CAWSDDRHSPLHF. Complete variable domain (other parts from reference TRBV30 and TRBJ1-6): SQTIHQWPATLVQPVGSPLSLECTVEGTSNPNLYWYRQAAGRGLQLLFYSVGIGQISSEVPQNLSASRPQDRQFILSSKKLLLSDSGFYLCAWSDDRHSPLHFGNGTRLTVT.